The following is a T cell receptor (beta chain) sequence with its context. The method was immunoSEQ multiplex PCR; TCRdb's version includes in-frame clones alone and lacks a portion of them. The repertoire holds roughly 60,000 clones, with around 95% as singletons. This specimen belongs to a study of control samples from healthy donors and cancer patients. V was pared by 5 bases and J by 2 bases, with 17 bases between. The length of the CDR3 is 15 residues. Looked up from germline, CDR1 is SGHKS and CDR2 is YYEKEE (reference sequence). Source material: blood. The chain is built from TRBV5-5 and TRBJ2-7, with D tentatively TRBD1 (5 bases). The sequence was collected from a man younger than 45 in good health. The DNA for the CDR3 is TGTGCCAGCAGGGAGACTCAGGTAGGGGCCTACGAGCAGTACTTC. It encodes CASRETQVGAYEQYF.